A single T cell receptor (beta chain) is shown here with its context. What antigen it recognizes has not been identified. One base away there is no much larger clone; base qualities are not given. This entry is derived from a study of T-cell memory formation after mild COVID-19 (dated by TCRdb to the early 2020s). Regarding the study in general: Most TCR sequence clusters were specific to one of the two donors. In a couple of donors, T-cell clones that expanded and contracted after mild COVID-19 were tracked by sequencing TCRalpha and TCRbeta repertoires over time. The cohort comprised two young, previously healthy adult volunteers, one female and one male. Findings and caveats that apply to the study as a whole: Some responding clones were detected in pre-infection memory, suggesting pre-existing cross-reactive memory T cells joined the SARS-CoV-2 response. Balanced CD4/CD8 phenotypes were observed for clones contracting from day 15 to 85, whereas a bias towards CD4+ was observed for a second wave of clones expanding from day 15 to 37. The second-wave clones that peaked on day 37 were not confirmed to be SARS-CoV-2 specific. Contracting CD4+ clones turned up mainly in the CM and EM memory subsets, whereas EMRA was where CD8+ clones were enriched. Only two mild cases were covered by the study, and larger cohorts that include severe cases with pre-infection samples were considered necessary.

Sequencing was carried out with an Illumina NovaSeq 6000. TCRalpha and TCRbeta cDNA libraries were built by 5'RACE with constant-segment primers, adding sample barcodes and unique molecular identifiers. RNA was extracted from every sample with Trizol reagent. Libraries were amplified in two PCR steps, with a second sample barcode and Illumina TruSeq adapters added in the second step. Sequencing of the libraries was done on an Illumina NovaSeq, producing 2 x 150 bp paired-end reads. In the authors' own workflow: With migec v1.2.7, reads were demultiplexed and then collapsed into UMI-guided consensus sequences. Using mixcr v2.1.11, the UMI consensuses were aligned to TRA and TRB V and J templates and assembled into clonotypes. A clonotype was counted as expanded or contracted only when both edgeR and NoisET called the clonotype significant, with the noise models trained on biological replicates. For edgeR calls, the cutoffs were a false discovery rate-adjusted p below 0.01 and a log2 fold-change threshold of 1. As an exploratory analysis of dynamics, max-normalized trajectories of the 1000 most abundant clonotypes were examined by PCA with hierarchical clustering. Each responding clone was given a CD4 or CD8 phenotype based on the CD4+ and CD8+ repertoires, which had been sequenced separately. TCRdb handled the public reads itself, with Q25 trimming in fastp and clone calling in MiXCR, and kept productive beta chains. Rows are unified per CDR3 protein, each entry keeping the most common DNA and genes. The V and J calls and clone size are TCRdb's, not the authors'. The sample table lists 100,000 to 150,000 distinct CDR3 sequences, 5% to 6.5% of them with a count of one. 2.2% of the sample comes from the top ten.

Including the terminal cysteine and phenylalanine, the CDR3 comprises 14 residues. Left in the record is the CDR3 DNA by itself, 42 bases read in frame from the first base. Taken from the germline V gene (reference sequence), the CDR1 and CDR2 loops are SEHNR and FQNEAQ. V and J lose 5 bases and 3 bases, and a span of 14 bases separates them. PBMCs were isolated by Ficoll-Paque density gradient centrifugation. The sequence derives from an adult woman who had mild COVID-19 (a few samples of this study predate the infection). The sample titles of this study are shuffled in the database, so cell type and time point are left out; the donor was told from shared clones. Material for sequencing was PBMCs or a T cell subset sorted from them (not recorded which). The chain was built from TRBV7-9 and TRBJ2-7; the D gene could be either TRBD1 or TRBD2, each agreeing at 6 bases. The DNA reads TGTGCCAGCAGCCTCCAGGGGAGGCTCTACGAGCAGTACTTC. Its product reads: CASSLQGRLYEQYF. The full variable domain, completed from the reference TRBV7-9 and TRBJ2-7 proteins outside the CDR3, reads DTGVSQNPRHKITKRGQNVTFRCDPISEHNRLYWYRQTLGQGPEFLTYFQNEAQLEKSRLLSDRFSAERPKGSFSTLEIQRTEQGDSAMYLCASSLQGRLYEQYFGPGTRLTVT.